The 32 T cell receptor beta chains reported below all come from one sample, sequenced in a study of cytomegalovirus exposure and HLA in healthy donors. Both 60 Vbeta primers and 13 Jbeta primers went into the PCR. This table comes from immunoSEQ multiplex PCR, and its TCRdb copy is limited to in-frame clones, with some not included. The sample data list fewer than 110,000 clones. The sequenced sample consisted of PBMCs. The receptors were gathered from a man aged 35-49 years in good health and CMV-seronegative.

The CDR3 DNA is TGTGCCAGCAGCGAACTCCCTTCCTCCTACGAGCAGTACTTC. It encodes CASSELPSSYEQYF. V usage is TRBV9 and J usage is TRBJ2-7; no clear D gene. The ends were cut back, 3 bases at V and 0 bases at J, with 10 bases in the middle. Germline V lookup: CDR1 SGDLS, CDR2 YYNGEE. The CDR3 loop spans 14 amino acids.

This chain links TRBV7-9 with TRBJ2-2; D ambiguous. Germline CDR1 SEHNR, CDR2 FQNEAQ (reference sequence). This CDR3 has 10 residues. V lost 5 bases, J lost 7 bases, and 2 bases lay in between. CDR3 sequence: CASSLGELFF. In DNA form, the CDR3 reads TGTGCCAGCAGCCTCGGGGAGCTGTTTTTT. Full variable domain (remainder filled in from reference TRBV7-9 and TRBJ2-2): DTGVSQNPRHKITKRGQNVTFRCDPISEHNRLYWYRQTLGQGPEFLTYFQNEAQLEKSRLLSDRFSAERPKGSFSTLEIQRTEQGDSAMYLCASSLGELFFGEGSRLTVL.

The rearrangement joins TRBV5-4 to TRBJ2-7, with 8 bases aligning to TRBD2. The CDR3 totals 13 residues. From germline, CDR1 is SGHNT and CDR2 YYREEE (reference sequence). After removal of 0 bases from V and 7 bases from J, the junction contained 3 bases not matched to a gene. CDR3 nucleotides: TGTGCCAGCAGCTTGGCGGGAGGGGTGGAGCAGTACTTC. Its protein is CASSLAGGVEQYF.

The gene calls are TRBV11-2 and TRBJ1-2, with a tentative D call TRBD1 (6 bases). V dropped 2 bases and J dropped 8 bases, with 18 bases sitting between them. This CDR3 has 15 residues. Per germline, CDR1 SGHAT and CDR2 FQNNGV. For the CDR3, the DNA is TGTGCCAGCAGCTTACTAGGGGCGACAGGTCGGGGCTACACCTTC. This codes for CASSLLGATGRGYTF.

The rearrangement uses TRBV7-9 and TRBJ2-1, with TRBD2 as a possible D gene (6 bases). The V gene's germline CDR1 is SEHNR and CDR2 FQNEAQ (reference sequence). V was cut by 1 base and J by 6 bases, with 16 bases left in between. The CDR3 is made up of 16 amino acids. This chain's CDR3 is CASSLVTGSIGNEQFF. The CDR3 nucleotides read TGTGCCAGCAGCTTAGTGACCGGGAGTATCGGCAATGAGCAGTTCTTC. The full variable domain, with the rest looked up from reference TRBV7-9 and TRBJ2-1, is DTGVSQNPRHKITKRGQNVTFRCDPISEHNRLYWYRQTLGQGPEFLTYFQNEAQLEKSRLLSDRFSAERPKGSFSTLEIQRTEQGDSAMYLCASSLVTGSIGNEQFFGPGTRLTVL.

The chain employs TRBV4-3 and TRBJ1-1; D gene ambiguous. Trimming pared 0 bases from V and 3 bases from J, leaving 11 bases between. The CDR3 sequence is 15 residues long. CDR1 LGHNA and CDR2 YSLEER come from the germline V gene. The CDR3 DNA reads TGCGCCAGCAGCCAAGAAGCGGCGGGGTACACTGAAGCTTTCTTT. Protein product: CASSQEAAGYTEAFF.

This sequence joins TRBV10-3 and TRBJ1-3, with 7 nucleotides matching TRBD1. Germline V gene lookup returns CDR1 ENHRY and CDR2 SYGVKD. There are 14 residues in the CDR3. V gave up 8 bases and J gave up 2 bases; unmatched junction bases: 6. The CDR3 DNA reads TGTGCCATCGCATTAGACAGGGCTGGAAACACCATATATTTT. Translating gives CAIALDRAGNTIYF.

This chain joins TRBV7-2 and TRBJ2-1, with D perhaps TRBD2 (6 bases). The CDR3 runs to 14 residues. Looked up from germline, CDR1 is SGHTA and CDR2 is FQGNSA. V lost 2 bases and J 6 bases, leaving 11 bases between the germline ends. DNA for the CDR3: TGTGCCAGCAGCTTAAGGCTGGGAGGCAATGAGCAGTTCTTC. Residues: CASSLRLGGNEQFF.

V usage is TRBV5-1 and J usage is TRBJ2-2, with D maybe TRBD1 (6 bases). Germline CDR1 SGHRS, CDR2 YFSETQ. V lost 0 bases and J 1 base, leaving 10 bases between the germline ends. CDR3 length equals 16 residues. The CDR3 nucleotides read TGCGCCAGCAGCTTGGTGGACAGCTTGAACACCGGGGAGCTGTTTTTT. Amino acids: CASSLVDSLNTGELFF.

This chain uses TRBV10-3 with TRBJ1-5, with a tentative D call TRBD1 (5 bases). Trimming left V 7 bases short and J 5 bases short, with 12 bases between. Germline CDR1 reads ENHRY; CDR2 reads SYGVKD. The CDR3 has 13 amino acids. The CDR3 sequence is CAIKRGDDQPQHF. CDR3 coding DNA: TGTGCCATCAAACGGGGGGATGATCAGCCCCAGCATTTT.

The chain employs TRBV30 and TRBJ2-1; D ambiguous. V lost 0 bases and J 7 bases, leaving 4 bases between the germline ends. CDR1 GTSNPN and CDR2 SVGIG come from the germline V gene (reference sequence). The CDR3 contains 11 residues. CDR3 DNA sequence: TGTGCCTGGAGTGTACTGAATGAGCAGTTCTTC. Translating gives CAWSVLNEQFF. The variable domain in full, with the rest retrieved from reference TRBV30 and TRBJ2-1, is SQTIHQWPATLVQPVGSPLSLECTVEGTSNPNLYWYRQAAGRGLQLLFYSVGIGQISSEVPQNLSASRPQDRQFILSSKKLLLSDSGFYLCAWSVLNEQFFGPGTRLTVL.

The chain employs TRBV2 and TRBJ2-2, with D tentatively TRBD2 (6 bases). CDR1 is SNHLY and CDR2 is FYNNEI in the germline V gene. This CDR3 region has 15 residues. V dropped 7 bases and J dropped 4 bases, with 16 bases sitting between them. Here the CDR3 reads CASMSWARGTGELFF. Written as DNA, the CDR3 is TGTGCCAGCATGAGCTGGGCGCGGGGCACCGGGGAGCTGTTTTTT.

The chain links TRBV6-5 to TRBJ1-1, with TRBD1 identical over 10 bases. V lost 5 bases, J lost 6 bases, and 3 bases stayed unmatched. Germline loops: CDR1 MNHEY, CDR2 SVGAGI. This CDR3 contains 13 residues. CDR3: CASSPGTGAEAFF. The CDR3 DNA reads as TGTGCCAGCAGTCCCGGGACAGGGGCTGAAGCTTTCTTT.

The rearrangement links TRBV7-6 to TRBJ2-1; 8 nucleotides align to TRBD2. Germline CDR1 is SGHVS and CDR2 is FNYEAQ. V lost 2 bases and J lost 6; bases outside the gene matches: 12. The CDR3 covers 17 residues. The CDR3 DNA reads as TGTGCCAGCAGCTTAAGCGAATCAGCGGGAGTATTCAATGAGCAGTTCTTC. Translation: CASSLSESAGVFNEQFF.

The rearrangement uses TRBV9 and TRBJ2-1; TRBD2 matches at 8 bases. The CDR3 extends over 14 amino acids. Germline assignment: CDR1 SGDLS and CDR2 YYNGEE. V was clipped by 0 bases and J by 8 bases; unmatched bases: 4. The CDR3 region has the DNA TGTGCCAGCAGCGTAGCAGGGACTAGTTATGAGCAGTTCTTC. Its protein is CASSVAGTSYEQFF.

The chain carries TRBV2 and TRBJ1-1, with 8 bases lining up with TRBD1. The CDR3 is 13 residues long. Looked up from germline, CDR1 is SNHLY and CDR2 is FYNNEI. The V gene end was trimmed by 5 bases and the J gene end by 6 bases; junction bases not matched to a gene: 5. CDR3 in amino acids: CASSLQGVAEAFF. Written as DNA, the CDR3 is TGTGCCAGCAGTCTACAGGGGGTCGCTGAAGCTTTCTTT.

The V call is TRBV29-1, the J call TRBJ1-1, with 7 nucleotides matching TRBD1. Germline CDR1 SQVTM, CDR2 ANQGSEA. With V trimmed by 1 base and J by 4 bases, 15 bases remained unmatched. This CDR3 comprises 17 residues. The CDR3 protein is CSVEAGEPDRTFTEAFF. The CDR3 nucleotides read TGCAGCGTTGAAGCCGGGGAACCGGACAGGACTTTCACTGAAGCTTTCTTT. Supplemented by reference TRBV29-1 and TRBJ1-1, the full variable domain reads SAVISQKPSRDICQRGTSLTIQCQVDSQVTMMFWYRQQPGQSLTLIATANQGSEATYESGFVIDKFPISRPNLTFSTLTVSNMSPEDSSIYLCSVEAGEPDRTFTEAFFGQGTRLTVV.

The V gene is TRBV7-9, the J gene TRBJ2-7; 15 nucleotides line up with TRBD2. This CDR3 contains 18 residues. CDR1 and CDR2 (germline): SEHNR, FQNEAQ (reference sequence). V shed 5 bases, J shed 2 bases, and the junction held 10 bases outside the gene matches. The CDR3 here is CASSQGLAGGASPYEQYF. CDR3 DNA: TGTGCCAGCAGCCAGGGACTAGCGGGAGGTGCTTCCCCCTACGAGCAGTACTTC.

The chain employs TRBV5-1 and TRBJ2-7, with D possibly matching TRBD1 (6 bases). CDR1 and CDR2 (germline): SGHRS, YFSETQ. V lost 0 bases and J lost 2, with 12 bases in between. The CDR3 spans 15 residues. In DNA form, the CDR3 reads TGCGCCAGCAGCTTGGTGGACAGAGCCACCTACGAGCAGTACTTC. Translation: CASSLVDRATYEQYF.

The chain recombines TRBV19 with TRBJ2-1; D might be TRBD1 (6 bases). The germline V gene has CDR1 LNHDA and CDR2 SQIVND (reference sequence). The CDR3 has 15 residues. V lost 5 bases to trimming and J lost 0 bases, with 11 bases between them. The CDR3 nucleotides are TGTGCCAGTAGTTGGGGGCACAACTCCTACAATGAGCAGTTCTTC. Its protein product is CASSWGHNSYNEQFF.

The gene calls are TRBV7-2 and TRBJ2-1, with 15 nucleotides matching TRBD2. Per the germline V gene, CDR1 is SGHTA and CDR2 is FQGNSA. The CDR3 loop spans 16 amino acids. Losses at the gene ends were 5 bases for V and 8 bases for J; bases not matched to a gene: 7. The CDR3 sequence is CASSIPGLAGGHEQFF. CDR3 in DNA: TGTGCCAGCAGCATACCGGGACTAGCGGGGGGCCATGAGCAGTTCTTC.

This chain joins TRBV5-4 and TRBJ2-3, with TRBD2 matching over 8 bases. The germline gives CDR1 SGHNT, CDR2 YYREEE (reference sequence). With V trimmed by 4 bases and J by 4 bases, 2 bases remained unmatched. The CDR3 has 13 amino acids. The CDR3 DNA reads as TGTGCCAGCAGCGAGGGACTAGCAGATACGCAGTATTTT. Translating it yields CASSEGLADTQYF.

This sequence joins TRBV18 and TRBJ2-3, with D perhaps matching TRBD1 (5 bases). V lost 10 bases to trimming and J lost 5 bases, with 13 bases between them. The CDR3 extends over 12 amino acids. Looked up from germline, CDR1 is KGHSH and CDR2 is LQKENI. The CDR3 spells CATGQGRDTQYF. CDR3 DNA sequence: TGTGCCACCGGCCAGGGAAGAGATACGCAGTATTTT.

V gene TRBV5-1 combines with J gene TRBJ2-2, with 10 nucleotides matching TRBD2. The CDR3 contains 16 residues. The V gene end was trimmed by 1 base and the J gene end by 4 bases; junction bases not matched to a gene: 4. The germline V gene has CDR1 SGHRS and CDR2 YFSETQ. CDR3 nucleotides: TGCGCCAGCAGCTTGTCGCTAGCGGGAGTCACCGGGGAGCTGTTTTTT. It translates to CASSLSLAGVTGELFF.

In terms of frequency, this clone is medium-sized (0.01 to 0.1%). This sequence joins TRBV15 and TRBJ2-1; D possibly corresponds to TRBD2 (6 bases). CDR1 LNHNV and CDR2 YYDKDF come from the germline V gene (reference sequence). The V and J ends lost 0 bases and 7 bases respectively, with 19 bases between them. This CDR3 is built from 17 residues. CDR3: CATSRDRGSIALNEQFF. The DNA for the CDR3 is TGTGCCACCAGCAGAGATCGGGGGTCGATAGCGTTGAATGAGCAGTTCTTC.

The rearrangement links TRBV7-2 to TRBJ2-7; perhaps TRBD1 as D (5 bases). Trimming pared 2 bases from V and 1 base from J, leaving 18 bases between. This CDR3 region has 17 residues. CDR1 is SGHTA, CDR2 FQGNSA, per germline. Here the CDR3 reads CASSLRQGTYKSYEQYF. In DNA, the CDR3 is TGTGCCAGCAGCTTACGCCAGGGTACCTACAAATCCTACGAGCAGTACTTC. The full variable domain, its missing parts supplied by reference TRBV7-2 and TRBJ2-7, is GAGVSQSPSNKVTEKGKDVELRCDPISGHTALYWYRQSLGQGLEFLIYFQGNSAPDKSGLPSDRFSAERTGGSVSTLTIQRTQQEDSAVYLCASSLRQGTYKSYEQYFGPGTRLTVT.

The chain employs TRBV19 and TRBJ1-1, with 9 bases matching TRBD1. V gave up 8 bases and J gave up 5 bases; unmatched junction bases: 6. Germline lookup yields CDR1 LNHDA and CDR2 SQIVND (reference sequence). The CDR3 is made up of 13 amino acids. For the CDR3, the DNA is TGTGCCAGTTCGCACAGGGGGCGTACTGAAGCTTTCTTT. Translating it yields CASSHRGRTEAFF.

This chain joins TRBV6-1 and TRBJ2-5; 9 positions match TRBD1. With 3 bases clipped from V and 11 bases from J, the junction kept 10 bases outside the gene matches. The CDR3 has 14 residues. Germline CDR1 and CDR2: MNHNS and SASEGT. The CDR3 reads CASSDVQGAGEQYF. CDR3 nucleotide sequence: TGTGCCAGCAGTGATGTACAGGGGGCGGGGGAGCAGTACTTC.

CDR3 residues: CASSHLLAGGRYEQYF. CDR3 bases: TGTGCCAGCAGTCACCTACTAGCGGGAGGCCGGTACGAGCAGTACTTC. The chain carries TRBV27 and TRBJ2-7, with TRBD2 matching over 12 bases. V trimming: 5 bases; J trimming: 4 bases; junction bases outside the gene matches: 9. This CDR3 is built from 16 residues. The germline V gene has CDR1 MNHEY and CDR2 SMNVEV (reference sequence).

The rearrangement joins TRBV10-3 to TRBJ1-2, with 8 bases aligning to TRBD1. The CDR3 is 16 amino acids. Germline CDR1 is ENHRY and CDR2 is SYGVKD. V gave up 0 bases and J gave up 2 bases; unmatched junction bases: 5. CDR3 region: CAISESVTGGNYGYTF. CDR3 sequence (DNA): TGTGCCATCAGTGAGTCCGTTACAGGGGGGAACTATGGCTACACCTTC.

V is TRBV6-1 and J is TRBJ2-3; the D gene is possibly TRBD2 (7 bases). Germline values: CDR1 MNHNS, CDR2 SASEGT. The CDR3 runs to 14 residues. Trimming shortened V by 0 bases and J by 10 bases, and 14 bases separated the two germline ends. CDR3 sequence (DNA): TGTGCCAGCAGTGAAGCCGGGGGGCGGGTAGCGCAGTATTTT. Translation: CASSEAGGRVAQYF.

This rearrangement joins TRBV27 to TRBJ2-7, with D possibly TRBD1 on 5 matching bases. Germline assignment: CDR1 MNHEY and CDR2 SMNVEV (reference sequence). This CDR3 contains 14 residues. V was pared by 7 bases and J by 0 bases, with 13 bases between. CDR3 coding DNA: TGTGCCAGCACCGACAGTTTACGCTCCTACGAGCAGTACTTC. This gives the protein CASTDSLRSYEQYF.